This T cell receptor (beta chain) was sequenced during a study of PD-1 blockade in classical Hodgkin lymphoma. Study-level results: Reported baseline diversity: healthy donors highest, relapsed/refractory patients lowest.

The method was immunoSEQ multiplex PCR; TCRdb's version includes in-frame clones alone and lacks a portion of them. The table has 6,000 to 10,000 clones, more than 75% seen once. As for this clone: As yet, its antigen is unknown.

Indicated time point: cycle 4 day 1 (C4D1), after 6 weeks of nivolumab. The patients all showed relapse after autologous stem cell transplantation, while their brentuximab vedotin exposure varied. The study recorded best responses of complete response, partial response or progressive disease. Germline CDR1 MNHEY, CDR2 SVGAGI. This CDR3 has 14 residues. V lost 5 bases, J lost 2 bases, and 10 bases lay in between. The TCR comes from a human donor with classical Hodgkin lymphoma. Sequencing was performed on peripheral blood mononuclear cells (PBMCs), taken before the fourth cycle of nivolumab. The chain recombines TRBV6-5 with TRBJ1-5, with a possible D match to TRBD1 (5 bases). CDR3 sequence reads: CASSDPGRNQPQHF. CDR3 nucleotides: TGTGCCAGCAGTGATCCAGGGCGCAATCAGCCCCAGCATTTT.